This entry is about one T cell receptor (beta chain). Profiled with immunoSEQ multiplex PCR; TCRdb holds only in-frame clones, not every one. The table lists 120,000 or so clones, approximately 84% of them singletons. Germline CDR1 reads SGHTA; CDR2 reads FQGNSA. V lost 2 bases, J lost 7 bases, and 14 bases lay in between. CDR3 length equals 14 residues. Collection occurred without any documented infections or immune events in donors. These data are taken from a study of identifying expanded T cells in peripheral blood. The TCR sequence derives from a person aged 18 to 69 in good health. The V gene is TRBV7-2, the J gene TRBJ1-1; D unclear. Sequenced input: blood. The CDR3 is CASSLLGVVGEAFF. CDR3 DNA sequence: TGTGCCAGCAGCTTACTTGGGGTCGTCGGTGAAGCTTTCTTT.